This TCR beta chain was observed in a study of blood T cell repertoires in COVID-19. Study details: Sample material is recorded as cDNA or gDNA derived from T cells, B-cell-depleted T cells, or PBMCs.

Looked up from germline, CDR1 is LNHDA and CDR2 is SQIVND (reference sequence). This CDR3 comprises 14 residues. V lost 10 bases to trimming and J lost 3 bases; unmatched junction nucleotides: 8. Sequenced by immunoSEQ multiplex PCR; TCRdb stores in-frame clones only, minus some. The table lists 110,000 or so clones, 70% to 85% of them singletons. This receptor was obtained from a woman of 80 years or more with active or convalescent COVID-19. This chain connects TRBV19 to TRBJ2-3, with TRBD1 matching over 9 bases. The specimen sequenced was peripheral blood. The CDR3: CATTSGQGTDTQYF. CDR3 nucleotides: TGTGCCACTACCTCGGGACAGGGTACAGATACGCAGTATTTT.